The 11 T cell receptor beta chains given below trace back to one sample, sequenced in a study of blood T cell repertoires in COVID-19. The data were produced by immunoSEQ multiplex PCR, yet TCRdb's version contains in-frame clones alone and is incomplete. The sample records about 170,000 clones, around 89% being singletons. Specimen: PBMCs or T cells enriched from blood (not recorded which). These receptors all come from a woman younger than 35 who had recovered from COVID-19.

This rearrangement joins TRBV5-4 to TRBJ2-3; 7 bases line up with TRBD2. V shed 4 bases, J shed 2 bases, and the junction held 10 bases outside the gene matches. CDR1 and CDR2 from the germline V gene are SGHNT and YYREEE (reference sequence). The CDR3 consists of 16 residues. CDR3 nucleotides: TGTGCCAGCAGCCCCCGGACTAGTTCTACCACAGATACGCAGTATTTT. Its translation: CASSPRTSSTTDTQYF.

This rearrangement joins TRBV6-1 to TRBJ1-1; 7 nucleotides agree with TRBD1. The CDR3 consists of 14 residues. Germline V CDR1 and CDR2: MNHNS, SASEGT. J lost 2 bases, V lost 2 bases, and 2 bases had no gene match. The CDR3 here is CASSENRGNTEAFF. DNA for the CDR3: TGTGCCAGCAGTGAAAACAGGGGCAACACTGAAGCTTTCTTT.

V is TRBV28 and J is TRBJ1-3, with a weak D call TRBD1 (5 bases). Germline assignment: CDR1 MDHEN and CDR2 SYDVKM. Trimming pared 3 bases from V and 0 bases from J, leaving 15 bases between. The CDR3 extends over 17 amino acids. The CDR3 DNA reads TGTGCCAGCAGTTTGGATTGGCGGGGGTACTCTGGAAACACCATATATTTT. It is translated as CASSLDWRGYSGNTIYF.

The rearrangement links TRBV28 to TRBJ2-7; 16 bases are shared with TRBD2. In germline, CDR1 is MDHEN, CDR2 SYDVKM. The CDR3 extends over 17 amino acids. V was pared by 4 bases and J by 5 bases, with 8 bases of the junction left unmatched. CDR3 sequence (DNA): TGTGCCAGCAGTTCCCCGGGACTAGCGGGAGGGCCCCACGAGCAGTACTTC. This codes for CASSSPGLAGGPHEQYF.

The chain has TRBV4-2 and TRBJ2-7; unclear D gene. Germline V gene data show CDR1 as LGHNA and CDR2 as YNFKEQ. V dropped 0 bases and J dropped 1 base, with 7 bases sitting between them. This CDR3 has 14 amino acids. The CDR3, as DNA: TGTGCCAGCAGCCAAGATCTGAGTTCCTACGAGCAGTACTTC. Protein sequence: CASSQDLSSYEQYF.

The gene calls are TRBV2 and TRBJ2-7, with 11 bases identical to TRBD2. This CDR3 contains 14 residues. Germline loops: CDR1 SNHLY, CDR2 FYNNEI. V lost 4 bases and J lost 2; bases outside the gene matches: 1. For the CDR3, the DNA is TGTGCCAGCAGTGGACTAGCGGGGCCCTACGAGCAGTACTTC. Protein product: CASSGLAGPYEQYF.

CDR3 residues: CASSLVGGTYNEQFF. The DNA of the CDR3 is TGTGCCAGCAGCTTAGTGGGGGGGACTTACAATGAGCAGTTCTTC. The V and J genes are TRBV7-2 and TRBJ2-1; 7 positions agree with TRBD2. Germline loops: CDR1 SGHTA, CDR2 FQGNSA. This CDR3 has 15 amino acids. Trimming removed 1 base from V and 4 bases from J; junction bases left unmatched: 4.

The chain recombines TRBV28 with TRBJ1-1; 9 nucleotides line up with TRBD1. CDR3 length equals 15 residues. CDR1 is MDHEN and CDR2 is SYDVKM in the germline V gene. Germline trimming cut 4 bases from V and 6 bases from J; bases unmatched to any gene: 9. The CDR3 coding sequence is TGTGCCAGCAGTTCGCCGGGACAGGGTACGGCTGAAGCTTTCTTT. This translates into CASSSPGQGTAEAFF.

The chain carries TRBV7-9 and TRBJ1-1, with a tentative D call TRBD1 (5 bases). Looked up from germline, CDR1 is SEHNR and CDR2 is FQNEAQ (reference sequence). This CDR3 is built from 15 residues. Trimming pared 5 bases from V and 0 bases from J, leaving 13 bases between. CDR3 nucleotides: TGTGCCAGCAGCCCCGGGGGTCGGGTGAACACTGAAGCTTTCTTT. This codes for CASSPGGRVNTEAFF.

The chain employs TRBV28 and TRBJ1-2; possibly TRBD1 for D (5 bases). Looked up from germline, CDR1 is MDHEN and CDR2 is SYDVKM. Trimming took off 0 bases at V and 4 bases at J, with 9 bases between the two ends. CDR3 length equals 14 residues. Here the CDR3 DNA reads TGTGCCAGCAGTTTATGGGGGCAGCCCTATGGCTACACCTTC. Translating gives CASSLWGQPYGYTF.

CDR3 sequence reads: CASSEAEGQGAGEQFF. CDR3 bases: TGTGCCAGCAGTGAAGCTGAAGGACAGGGGGCGGGTGAGCAGTTCTTC. V and J are TRBV6-1 and TRBJ2-1, with 11 bases matching TRBD1. The CDR3 covers 16 residues. Germline V gene lookup returns CDR1 MNHNS and CDR2 SASEGT. The trim removed 0 bases at V and 9 bases at J, leaving 7 bases unmatched.